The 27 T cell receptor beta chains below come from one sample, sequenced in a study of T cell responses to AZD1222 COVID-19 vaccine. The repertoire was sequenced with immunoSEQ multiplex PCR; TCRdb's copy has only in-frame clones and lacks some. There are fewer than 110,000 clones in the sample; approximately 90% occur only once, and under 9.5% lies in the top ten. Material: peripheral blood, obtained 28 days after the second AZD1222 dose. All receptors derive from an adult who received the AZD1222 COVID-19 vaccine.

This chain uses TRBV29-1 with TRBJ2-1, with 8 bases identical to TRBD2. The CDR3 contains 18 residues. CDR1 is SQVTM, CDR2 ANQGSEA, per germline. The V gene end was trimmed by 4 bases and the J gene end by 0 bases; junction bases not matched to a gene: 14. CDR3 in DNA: TGCAGCGTTGGGGCGGCGGCGGGAGGTACGAGCTCCTACAATGAGCAGTTCTTC. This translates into CSVGAAAGGTSSYNEQFF.

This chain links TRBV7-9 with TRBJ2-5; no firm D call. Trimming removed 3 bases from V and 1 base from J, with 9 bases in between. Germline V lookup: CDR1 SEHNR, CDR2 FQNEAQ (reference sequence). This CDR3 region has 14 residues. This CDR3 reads CASSFLQVQETQYF. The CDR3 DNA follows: TGTGCCAGCAGCTTCCTCCAGGTCCAAGAGACCCAGTACTTC.

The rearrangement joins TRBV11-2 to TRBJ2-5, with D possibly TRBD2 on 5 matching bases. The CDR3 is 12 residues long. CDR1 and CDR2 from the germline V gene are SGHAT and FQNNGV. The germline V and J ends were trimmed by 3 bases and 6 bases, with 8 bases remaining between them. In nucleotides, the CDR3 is TGTGCCAGCAGCTTGTCTAGCCAGACCCAGTACTTC. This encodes CASSLSSQTQYF.

CDR3 sequence: CASSYTPNTGELFF. CDR3 bases: TGCGCCAGCAGCTATACACCGAACACCGGGGAGCTGTTTTTT. The chain uses TRBV5-1 and TRBJ2-2; D is undetermined. Trimming cost V 3 bases and J 0 bases, with 6 bases left between them. The CDR3 totals 14 residues. The V gene's germline CDR1 is SGHRS and CDR2 YFSETQ.

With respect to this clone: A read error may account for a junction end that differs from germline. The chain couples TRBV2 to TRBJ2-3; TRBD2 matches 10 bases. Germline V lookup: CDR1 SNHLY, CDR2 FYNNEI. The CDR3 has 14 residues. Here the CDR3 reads CASIGLAATGTQYF. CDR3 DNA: TGTGCCAGCATTGGACTAGCGGCCACAGGTACGCAGTATTTT.

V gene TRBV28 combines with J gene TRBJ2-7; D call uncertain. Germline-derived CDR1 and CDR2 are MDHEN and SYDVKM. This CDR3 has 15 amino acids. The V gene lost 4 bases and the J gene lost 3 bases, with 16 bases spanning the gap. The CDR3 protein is CASSSPTPPRYEQYF. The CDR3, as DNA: TGTGCCAGCAGTTCCCCGACGCCTCCGCGCTACGAGCAGTACTTC. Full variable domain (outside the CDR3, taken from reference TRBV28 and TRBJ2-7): DVKVTQSSRYLVKRTGEKVFLECVQDMDHENMFWYRQDPGLGLRLIYFSYDVKMKEKGDIPEGYSVSREKKERFSLILESASTNQTSMYLCASSSPTPPRYEQYFGPGTRLTVT.

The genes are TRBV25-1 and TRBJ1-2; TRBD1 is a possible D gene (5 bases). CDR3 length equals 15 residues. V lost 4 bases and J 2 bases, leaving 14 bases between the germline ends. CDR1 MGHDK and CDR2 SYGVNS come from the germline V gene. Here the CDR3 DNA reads TGTGCCAGCAGTGGGGACTTTCGCTACAACTATGGCTACACCTTC. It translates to CASSGDFRYNYGYTF.

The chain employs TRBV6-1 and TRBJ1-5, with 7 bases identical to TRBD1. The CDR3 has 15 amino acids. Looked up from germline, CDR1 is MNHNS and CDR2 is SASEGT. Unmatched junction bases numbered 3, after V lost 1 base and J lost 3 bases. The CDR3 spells CASSEDRGPNQPQHF. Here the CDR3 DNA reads TGTGCCAGCAGTGAAGACAGGGGCCCCAATCAGCCCCAGCATTTT.

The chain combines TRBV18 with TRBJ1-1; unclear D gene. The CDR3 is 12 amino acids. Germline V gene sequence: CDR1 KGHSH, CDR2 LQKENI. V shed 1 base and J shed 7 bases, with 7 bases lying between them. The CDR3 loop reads CASSPQAGEAFF. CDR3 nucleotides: TGTGCCAGCTCACCACAGGCAGGTGAAGCTTTCTTT.

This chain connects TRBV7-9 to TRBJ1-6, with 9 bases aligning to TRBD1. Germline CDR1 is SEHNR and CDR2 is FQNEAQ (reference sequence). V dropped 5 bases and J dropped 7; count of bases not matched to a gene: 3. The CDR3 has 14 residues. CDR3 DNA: TGTGCCAGCAGCCCAGACAGGGGGAATTCACCCCTCCACTTT. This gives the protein CASSPDRGNSPLHF.

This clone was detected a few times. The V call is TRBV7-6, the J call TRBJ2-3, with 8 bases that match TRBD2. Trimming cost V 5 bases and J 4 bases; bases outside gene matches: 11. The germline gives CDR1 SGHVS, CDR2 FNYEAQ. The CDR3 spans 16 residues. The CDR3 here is CASSQAGVRGPDTQYF. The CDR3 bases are TGTGCCAGCAGCCAAGCGGGAGTTAGGGGCCCAGATACGCAGTATTTT.

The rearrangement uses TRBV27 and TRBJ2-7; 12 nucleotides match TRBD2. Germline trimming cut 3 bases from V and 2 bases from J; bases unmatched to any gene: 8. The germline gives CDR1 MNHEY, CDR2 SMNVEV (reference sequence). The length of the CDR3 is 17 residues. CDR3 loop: CASSLRTSGKGTYEQYF. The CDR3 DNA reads TGTGCCAGCAGTTTGCGGACTAGCGGGAAGGGGACCTACGAGCAGTACTTC.

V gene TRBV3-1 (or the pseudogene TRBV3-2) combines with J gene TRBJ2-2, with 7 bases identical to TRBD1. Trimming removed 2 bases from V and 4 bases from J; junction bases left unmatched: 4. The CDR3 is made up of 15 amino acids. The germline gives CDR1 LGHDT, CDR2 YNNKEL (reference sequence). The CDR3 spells CASSQTGALTGELFF. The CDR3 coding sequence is TGTGCCAGCAGCCAAACAGGGGCCCTCACCGGGGAGCTGTTTTTT.

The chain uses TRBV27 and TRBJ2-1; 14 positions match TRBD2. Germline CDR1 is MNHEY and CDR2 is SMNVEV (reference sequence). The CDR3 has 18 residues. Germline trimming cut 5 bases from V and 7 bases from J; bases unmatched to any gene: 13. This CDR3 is CASSPETSGRAIGNEQFF. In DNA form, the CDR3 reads TGTGCCAGCAGTCCCGAGACTAGCGGGAGGGCCATCGGGAATGAGCAGTTCTTC.

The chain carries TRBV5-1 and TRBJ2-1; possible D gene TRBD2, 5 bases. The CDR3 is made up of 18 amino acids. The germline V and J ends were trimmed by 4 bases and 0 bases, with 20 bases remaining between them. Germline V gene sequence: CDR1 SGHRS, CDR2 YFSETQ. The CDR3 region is CASSRSVGVSSSYNEQFF. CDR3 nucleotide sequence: TGCGCCAGCAGCCGCAGTGTCGGGGTCTCGAGCTCCTACAATGAGCAGTTCTTC.

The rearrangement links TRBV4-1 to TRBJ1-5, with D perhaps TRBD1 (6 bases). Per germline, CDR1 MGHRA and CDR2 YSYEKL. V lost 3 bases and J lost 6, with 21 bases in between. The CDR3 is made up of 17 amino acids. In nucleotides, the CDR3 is TGCGCCAGCAGCCACCTCGGGACACTAAAAAAGGGTCAGCCCCAGCATTTT. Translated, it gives CASSHLGTLKKGQPQHF.

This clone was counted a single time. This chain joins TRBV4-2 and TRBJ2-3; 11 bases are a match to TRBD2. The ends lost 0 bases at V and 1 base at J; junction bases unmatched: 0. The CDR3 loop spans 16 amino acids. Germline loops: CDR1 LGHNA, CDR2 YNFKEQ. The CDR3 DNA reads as TGTGCCAGCAGCCAAGAACTAGCGGGGGGCACAGATACGCAGTATTTT. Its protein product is CASSQELAGGTDTQYF.

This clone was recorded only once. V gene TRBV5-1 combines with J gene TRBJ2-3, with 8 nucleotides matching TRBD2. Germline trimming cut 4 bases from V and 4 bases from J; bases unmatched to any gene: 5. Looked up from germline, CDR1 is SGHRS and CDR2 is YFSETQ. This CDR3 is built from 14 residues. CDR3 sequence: CASSGAGAADTQYF. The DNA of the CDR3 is TGCGCCAGCAGCGGAGCGGGAGCGGCAGATACGCAGTATTTT.

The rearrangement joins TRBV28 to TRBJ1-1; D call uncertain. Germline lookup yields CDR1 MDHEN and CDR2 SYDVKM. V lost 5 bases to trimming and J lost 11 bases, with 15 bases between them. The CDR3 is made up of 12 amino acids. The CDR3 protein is CASSPAGSAAFF. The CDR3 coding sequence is TGTGCCAGCAGTCCGGCGGGATCTGCGGCTTTCTTT. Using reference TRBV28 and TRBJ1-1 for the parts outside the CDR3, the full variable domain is DVKVTQSSRYLVKRTGEKVFLECVQDMDHENMFWYRQDPGLGLRLIYFSYDVKMKEKGDIPEGYSVSREKKERFSLILESASTNQTSMYLCASSPAGSAAFFGQGTRLTVV.

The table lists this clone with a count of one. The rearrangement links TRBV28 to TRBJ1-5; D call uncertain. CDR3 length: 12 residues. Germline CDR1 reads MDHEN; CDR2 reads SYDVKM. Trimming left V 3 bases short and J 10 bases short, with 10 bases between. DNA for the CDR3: TGTGCCAGCAGTTTTCAACCACCTCCCCAGCATTTT. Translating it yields CASSFQPPPQHF. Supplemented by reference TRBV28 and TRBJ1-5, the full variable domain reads DVKVTQSSRYLVKRTGEKVFLECVQDMDHENMFWYRQDPGLGLRLIYFSYDVKMKEKGDIPEGYSVSREKKERFSLILESASTNQTSMYLCASSFQPPPQHFGDGTRLSIL.

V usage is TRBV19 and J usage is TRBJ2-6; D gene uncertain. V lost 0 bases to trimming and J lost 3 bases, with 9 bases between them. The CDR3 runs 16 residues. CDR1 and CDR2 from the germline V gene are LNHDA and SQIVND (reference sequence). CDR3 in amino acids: CASSIDPTLGANVLTF. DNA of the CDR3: TGTGCCAGTAGTATAGATCCGACGCTTGGGGCCAACGTCCTGACTTTC.

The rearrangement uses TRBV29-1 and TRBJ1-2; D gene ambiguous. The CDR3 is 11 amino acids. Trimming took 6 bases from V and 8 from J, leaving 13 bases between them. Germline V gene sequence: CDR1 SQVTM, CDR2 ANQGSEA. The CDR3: CSVGREGGYTF. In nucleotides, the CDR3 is TGCAGCGTAGGACGGGAGGGCGGCTACACCTTC.

CDR3 nucleotides: TGTGCCAGCAGTGAAGGGGGGGGACACTATGGCTACACCTTC. Translation gives CASSEGGGHYGYTF. This rearrangement joins TRBV6-1 to TRBJ1-2; weak D call: TRBD1 (5 bases). The CDR3 runs to 14 residues. The germline V and J ends were trimmed by 1 base and 3 bases, with 9 bases remaining between them. Germline CDR1 MNHNS, CDR2 SASEGT.

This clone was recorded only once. CDR3 loop: CASRDVSNQPQHF. CDR3 nucleotides: TGCGCCAGCCGGGACGTTAGCAATCAGCCCCAGCATTTT. The rearrangement uses TRBV10-2 and TRBJ1-5; D might be TRBD1 (5 bases). The length of the CDR3 is 13 residues. Germline V gene lookup returns CDR1 WSHSY and CDR2 SAAADI. V lost 8 bases to trimming and J lost 0 bases, with 8 bases between them.

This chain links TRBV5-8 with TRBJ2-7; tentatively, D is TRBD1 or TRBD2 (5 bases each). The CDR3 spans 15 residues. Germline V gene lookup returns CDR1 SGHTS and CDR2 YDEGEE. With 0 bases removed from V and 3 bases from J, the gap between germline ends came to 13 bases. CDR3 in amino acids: CASSLGGTAGYEQYF. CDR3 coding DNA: TGTGCCAGCAGCTTGGGTGGGACCGCAGGCTACGAGCAGTACTTC.

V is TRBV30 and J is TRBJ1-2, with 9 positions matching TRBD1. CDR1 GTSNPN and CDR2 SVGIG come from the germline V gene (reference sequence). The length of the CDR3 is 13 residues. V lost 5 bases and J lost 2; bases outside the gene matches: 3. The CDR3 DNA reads TGTGCCTGGGAAGGGACAGGGAACTATGGCTACACCTTC. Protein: CAWEGTGNYGYTF.

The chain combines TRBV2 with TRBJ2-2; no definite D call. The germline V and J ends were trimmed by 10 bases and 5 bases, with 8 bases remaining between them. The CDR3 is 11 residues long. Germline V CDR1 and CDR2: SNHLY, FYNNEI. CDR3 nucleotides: TGTGCCACCCAAAGGACCGGGGAGCTGTTTTTT. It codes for CATQRTGELFF.